The entry that follows covers one T cell receptor beta chain sequence. This CDR3 region has 17 residues. Germline lookup yields CDR1 SGHDT and CDR2 YYEEEE. The junction had 12 bases not matched to a gene; V was cut back by 2 bases and J by 7 bases. These data belong to a study of CD8 T cells in Susac syndrome. After extraction with the RNeasy kit, about 0.5 to 1 ug of the RNA was reverse transcribed using random hexamers. TCRdb passed the immunoSEQ multiplex PCR reads through MiXCR, listing each CDR3 protein once. This table has 90,000 to 150,000 distinct CDR3 sequences, around 93% appearing once. The TCR comes from a human donor in good health. The sequenced sample was CD8+ T cells from PBMCs. This chain uses TRBV5-6 with TRBJ1-6; 7 positions match TRBD1. The CDR3 here is CASSLPAFETGNSPLHF. The CDR3 DNA sequence: TGTGCCAGCAGCTTACCCGCATTCGAGACAGGGAATTCACCCCTCCACTTT.